Following are 25 T cell receptor beta chains from one sample sequenced in a study of cytomegalovirus exposure and HLA in healthy donors. The PCR made use of 60 Vbeta and 13 Jbeta primers. Assay: immunoSEQ multiplex PCR; the TCRdb copy retains only in-frame clones and omits some. The repertoire consists of over 150,000 clones, with about 72% occurring once and the leading ten covering about 3.8%. The sample comprised PBMCs. Source of these receptors: a man aged 30-40 years in good health and CMV-seropositive.

The chain employs TRBV19 and TRBJ2-3; a weak D match, TRBD1 (5 bases). CDR1 LNHDA and CDR2 SQIVND come from the germline V gene (reference sequence). The CDR3 runs to 12 residues. Trimming left V 8 bases short and J 5 bases short, with 11 bases between. CDR3 in DNA: TGTGCCAGTGGCCAGGGTGAAGATACGCAGTATTTT. Translated: CASGQGEDTQYF. The full variable domain, rest sourced from reference TRBV19 and TRBJ2-3, is DGGITQSPKYLFRKEGQNVTLSCEQNLNHDAMYWYRQDPGQGLRLIYYSQIVNDFQKGDIAEGYSVSREKKESFPLTVTSAQKNPTAFYLCASGQGEDTQYFGPGTRLTVL.

The count of this clone is one. The chain employs TRBV28 and TRBJ2-1; 13 bases are shared with TRBD2. The germline V gene encodes CDR1 MDHEN and CDR2 SYDVKM. The V gene end was trimmed by 6 bases and the J gene end by 10 bases; junction bases not matched to a gene: 12. This CDR3 comprises 16 residues. The CDR3 reads CASRQRGTSGAREQFF. The CDR3 coding sequence is TGTGCCAGCAGACAACGCGGGACTAGCGGGGCCAGAGAGCAGTTCTTC.

V gene TRBV5-1 combines with J gene TRBJ1-6; 7 bases match TRBD1. This CDR3 has 15 amino acids. Per the germline V gene, CDR1 is SGHRS and CDR2 is YFSETQ. The ends lost 0 bases at V and 9 bases at J; junction bases unmatched: 6. The CDR3 DNA follows: TGCGCCAGCAGCTTGGATAACAGGGGAGGTTCACCCCTCCACTTT. This sequence encodes CASSLDNRGGSPLHF.

The V call is TRBV14, the J call TRBJ1-6, with D unresolved. Germline values: CDR1 SGHDN, CDR2 FVKESK. The CDR3 spans 16 residues. Between the trimmed V and J ends, which lost 1 base and 3 bases, there was a span of 10 bases. CDR3: CASSQGTVGYNSPLHF. DNA of the CDR3: TGTGCCAGCAGCCAAGGCACAGTTGGCTATAATTCACCCCTCCACTTT.

The chain has TRBV6-5 and TRBJ2-1; D possibly corresponds to TRBD1 (5 bases). This CDR3 region has 11 residues. V was shortened by 5 bases and J by 8 bases, with 7 bases between the two germline ends. The germline V gene has CDR1 MNHEY and CDR2 SVGAGI. The DNA for the CDR3 is TGTGCCAGCAGTCAGGGCCATGAGCAGTTCTTC. Translation: CASSQGHEQFF.

The J gene is TRBJ1-3, the V gene TRBV19, with 9 bases identical to TRBD1. J gave up 0 bases and V 4 bases, and 4 bases lay outside the gene matches. The CDR3 sequence is 16 residues long. Per the germline V gene, CDR1 is LNHDA and CDR2 is SQIVND (reference sequence). The chain's CDR3 is CASSTGQGFSGNTIYF. The CDR3 nucleotides are TGTGCCAGTAGTACGGGACAGGGATTCTCTGGAAACACCATATATTTT.

The V gene is TRBV7-8, the J gene TRBJ2-6, with TRBD1 matching 7 bases. Looked up from germline, CDR1 is SGHVS and CDR2 is FQNEAQ. The V and J ends lost 5 bases and 2 bases, in that order; junction bases with no gene match: 6. CDR3 length: 16 amino acids. This CDR3 reads CASSKDRVAGANVLTF. CDR3 DNA: TGTGCCAGCAGCAAAGACAGGGTGGCTGGGGCCAACGTCCTGACTTTC.

The chain joins TRBV6-6 to TRBJ2-3, with TRBD1 identical over 8 bases. Per the germline V gene, CDR1 is MNHNY and CDR2 is SVGAGI (reference sequence). The CDR3 is made up of 15 amino acids. V shed 2 bases and J 6 bases; nucleotides not matched to a gene: 7. CDR3 sequence reads: CASSYIGQGADTQYF. The CDR3 nucleotides are TGTGCCAGCAGTTACATTGGGCAGGGGGCCGATACGCAGTATTTT.

This chain joins TRBV18 and TRBJ1-4; D ambiguous. CDR1 is KGHSH and CDR2 is LQKENI in the germline V gene. The V end was cut by 2 bases, the J end by 5 bases, with 15 bases between. This CDR3 has 16 residues. The CDR3 DNA follows: TGTGCCAGCTCACCATCCCCGGGAGCACTGAATGAAAAACTGTTTTTT. This codes for CASSPSPGALNEKLFF.

The chain has TRBV6-6 and TRBJ1-1; D unresolved. V was clipped by 4 bases and J by 3 bases, with 3 bases between them. Germline CDR1 MNHNY, CDR2 SVGAGI (reference sequence). The CDR3 length is 11 residues. CDR3 nucleotides: TGTGCCAGCAGTTCGTACACTGAAGCTTTCTTT. Translating gives CASSSYTEAFF.

V gene TRBV5-4 combines with J gene TRBJ2-7; 8 bases align to TRBD1. The junction had 6 bases not matched to a gene; V was cut back by 4 bases and J by 3 bases. This CDR3 contains 14 residues. Per the germline V gene, CDR1 is SGHNT and CDR2 is YYREEE (reference sequence). CDR3 sequence (DNA): TGTGCCAGCAGCACTCAGGACAGGGACTACGAGCAGTACTTC. Protein: CASSTQDRDYEQYF. The full variable domain, with the rest looked up from reference TRBV5-4 and TRBJ2-7, is ETGVTQSPTHLIKTRGQQVTLRCSSQSGHNTVSWYQQALGQGPQFIFQYYREEENGRGNFPPRFSGLQFPNYSSELNVNALELDDSALYLCASSTQDRDYEQYFGPGTRLTVT.

The chain employs TRBV4-3 and TRBJ2-7, with D possibly TRBD2 on 6 matching bases. The CDR3 consists of 15 residues. Germline V gives CDR1 LGHNA, CDR2 YSLEER. Trimming removed 0 bases at V and 3 bases at J, with 12 bases between. CDR3 in DNA: TGCGCCAGCAGCCAAGAGATTGCGACTAGCTACGAGCAGTACTTC. As protein: CASSQEIATSYEQYF.

There are a few counts of this clone. CDR3 bases: TGTGCCAGCTCACCAAAGCTAGCGGGGGGCAACGAGCAGTACTTC. It codes for CASSPKLAGGNEQYF. The chain carries TRBV18 and TRBJ2-7; 11 bases agree with TRBD2. CDR1 is KGHSH and CDR2 is LQKENI in the germline V gene. J lost 5 bases, V lost 2 bases, and 5 bases had no gene match. The CDR3 spans 15 residues.

This chain joins TRBV7-2 and TRBJ2-5; no clear D. V was pared by 1 base and J by 3 bases, with 9 bases between. The CDR3 loop spans 14 amino acids. Germline-derived CDR1 and CDR2 are SGHTA and FQGNSA. The DNA of the CDR3 is TGTGCCAGCAGCTTAGATGCAGGCGAAGAGACCCAGTACTTC. Translated, it gives CASSLDAGEETQYF.

The chain recombines TRBV27 with TRBJ1-2; no clear D. Looked up from germline, CDR1 is MNHEY and CDR2 is SMNVEV (reference sequence). Trimming took 11 bases from V and 9 from J, leaving 16 bases between them. The CDR3 covers 11 residues. The CDR3 DNA sequence: TGTGCCGCACGGGAAGGGATCCGCTACACCTTC. Its protein is CAAREGIRYTF.

This clone was found a few times. The chain is built from TRBV30 and TRBJ2-5; no definite D call. The CDR3 sequence is 11 residues long. The V gene's germline CDR1 is GTSNPN and CDR2 SVGIG (reference sequence). V lost 2 bases and J 2 bases, leaving 3 bases between the germline ends. The CDR3 is CAWSTQETQYF. CDR3 nucleotides: TGTGCCTGGAGTACACAAGAGACCCAGTACTTC.

The chain has TRBV4-3 and TRBJ1-1; tentatively, D is TRBD1 (6 bases). V lost 3 bases and J lost 5, with 19 bases in between. The CDR3 is made up of 16 amino acids. The germline CDR1 and CDR2 sequences are LGHNA and YSLEER. CDR3 loop: CASSQETTGWLTEAFF. CDR3 coding DNA: TGCGCCAGCAGCCAGGAGACCACAGGGTGGTTGACTGAAGCTTTCTTT.

J is TRBJ2-7 and V is TRBV19, with 9 positions matching TRBD1. There are 13 residues in the CDR3. From germline, CDR1 is LNHDA and CDR2 SQIVND (reference sequence). V lost 8 bases to trimming and J lost 4 bases; unmatched junction nucleotides: 6. This chain's CDR3 is CASQGDREYEQYF. DNA for the CDR3: TGTGCCAGTCAGGGGGACAGGGAATACGAGCAGTACTTC. The full variable domain, with the rest looked up from reference TRBV19 and TRBJ2-7, is DGGITQSPKYLFRKEGQNVTLSCEQNLNHDAMYWYRQDPGQGLRLIYYSQIVNDFQKGDIAEGYSVSREKKESFPLTVTSAQKNPTAFYLCASQGDREYEQYFGPGTRLTVT.

The J gene is TRBJ2-7, the V gene TRBV27, with D maybe TRBD1 (6 bases). CDR3 length: 13 residues. Germline assignment: CDR1 MNHEY and CDR2 SMNVEV (reference sequence). V dropped 4 bases and J dropped 2 bases, with 9 bases sitting between them. CDR3 residues: CASSSRTAYEQYF. In DNA form, the CDR3 reads TGTGCCAGCAGTTCTCGGACAGCCTACGAGCAGTACTTC.

This chain joins TRBV7-9 and TRBJ1-1, with 10 bases matching TRBD1. The CDR3 spans 14 residues. V gave up 5 bases and J gave up 6 bases; unmatched junction bases: 6. Germline V lookup: CDR1 SEHNR, CDR2 FQNEAQ (reference sequence). This CDR3 reads CASSPRQGASEAFF. The DNA for the CDR3 is TGTGCCAGCAGCCCCAGACAGGGGGCATCTGAAGCTTTCTTT.

The chain uses TRBV18 and TRBJ2-7, with 10 bases matching TRBD2. CDR3 length equals 16 residues. Per germline, CDR1 KGHSH and CDR2 LQKENI. Trimming at V came to 8 bases and at J to 0 bases, leaving 10 bases not matched to a gene. Written as DNA, the CDR3 is TGTGCCAGCCCCACCCTAGCGGGGGATTCCTCCTACGAGCAGTACTTC. Residues: CASPTLAGDSSYEQYF.

The chain joins TRBV9 to TRBJ1-6; D may be TRBD1 (5 bases). CDR1 and CDR2 from the germline V gene are SGDLS and YYNGEE. The V gene lost 4 bases and the J gene lost 0 bases, with 14 bases spanning the gap. The CDR3 is 17 residues long. The CDR3 is CASSPTGGSSYNSPLHF. The CDR3, as DNA: TGTGCCAGCAGCCCCACGGGGGGGAGCTCCTATAATTCACCCCTCCACTTT.

The chain recombines TRBV7-9 with TRBJ2-7; D call uncertain. V shed 5 bases and J shed 7 bases, with 18 bases lying between them. The germline gives CDR1 SEHNR, CDR2 FQNEAQ (reference sequence). CDR3 length equals 14 residues. The CDR3 nucleotides are TGTGCCAGCAGCCACCCCGGAGCTAGAGAGGAGCAGTACTTC. Amino acids: CASSHPGAREEQYF.

The rearrangement links TRBV6-1 to TRBJ1-1; TRBD1 aligns across 7 bases. The V gene end was trimmed by 8 bases and the J gene end by 1 base; junction bases not matched to a gene: 4. The length of the CDR3 is 13 residues. Looked up from germline, CDR1 is MNHNS and CDR2 is SASEGT. The CDR3 reads CASLGQPNTEAFF. CDR3 in DNA: TGTGCCAGCCTGGGACAGCCGAACACTGAAGCTTTCTTT.

The chain recombines TRBV29-1 with TRBJ2-5; 7 nucleotides agree with TRBD2. Germline trimming cut 3 bases from V and 5 bases from J; bases unmatched to any gene: 9. Looked up from germline, CDR1 is SQVTM and CDR2 is ANQGSEA. There are 14 residues in the CDR3. CDR3 DNA sequence: TGCAGCGTTGACGGCGGGGGTCTTGCTGAGACCCAGTACTTC. The encoded protein is CSVDGGGLAETQYF.